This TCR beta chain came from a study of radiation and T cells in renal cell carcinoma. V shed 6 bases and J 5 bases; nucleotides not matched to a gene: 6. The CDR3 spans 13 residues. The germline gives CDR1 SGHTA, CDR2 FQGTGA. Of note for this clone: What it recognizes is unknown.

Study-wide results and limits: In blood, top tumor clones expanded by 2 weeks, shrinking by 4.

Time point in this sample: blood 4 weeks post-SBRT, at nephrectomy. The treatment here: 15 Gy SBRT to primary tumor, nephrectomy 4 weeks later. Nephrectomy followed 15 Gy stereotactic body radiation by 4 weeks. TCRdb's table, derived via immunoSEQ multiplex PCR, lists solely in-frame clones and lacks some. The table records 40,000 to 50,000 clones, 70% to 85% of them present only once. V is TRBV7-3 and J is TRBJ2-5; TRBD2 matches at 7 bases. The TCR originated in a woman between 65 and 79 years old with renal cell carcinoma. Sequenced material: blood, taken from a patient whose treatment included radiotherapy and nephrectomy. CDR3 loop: CASSRREGETQYF. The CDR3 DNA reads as TGTGCCAGCAGTAGAAGGGAGGGGGAGACCCAGTACTTC.